The 15 T cell receptor beta chains below were found in one sample sequenced in a study of response to subunit inactivated influenza vaccine. Using its own MiXCR run on the RT-PCR reads, TCRdb lists one record per CDR3 protein. The table shows 500,000 or so distinct CDR3 sequences, with approximately 15% occurring only once. This specimen was CD4+ T cells sorted from PBMCs, taken around 2 years after vaccination. Receptors originate from a man aged 45-69 years who received an inactivated influenza vaccine.

The chain uses TRBV29-1 and TRBJ2-5, with D tentatively TRBD2 (5 bases). Germline V gene lookup returns CDR1 SQVTM and CDR2 ANQGSEA. V was cut by 0 bases and J by 5 bases, with 16 bases left in between. The CDR3 covers 15 residues. The CDR3 spells CSVEDSTRQLETQYF. As DNA, the CDR3 is TGCAGCGTTGAAGATAGTACTAGGCAGTTGGAGACCCAGTACTTC.

This clonotype turned up a few times. This chain joins TRBV29-1 and TRBJ1-2; 9 bases match TRBD1. Trimming cost V 6 bases and J 3 bases; bases outside gene matches: 8. Germline V gene data show CDR1 as SQVTM and CDR2 as ANQGSEA. CDR3 length: 14 residues. The CDR3 loop reads CSVGQGSGDYGYTF. The CDR3 DNA is TGCAGCGTCGGACAGGGGTCCGGGGACTATGGCTACACCTTC.

This clonotype was seen at least ten times. V and J are TRBV29-1 and TRBJ2-3; D possibly matches TRBD1 or TRBD2 (5 bases each). Germline assignment: CDR1 SQVTM and CDR2 ANQGSEA. The CDR3 has 15 amino acids. The V and J ends lost 0 bases and 4 bases respectively, with 14 bases between them. The CDR3 sequence is CSVEDRDPLPDTQYF. CDR3 nucleotides: TGCAGCGTTGAAGACAGGGACCCTCTGCCAGATACGCAGTATTTT.

This chain uses TRBV27 with TRBJ2-7; perhaps TRBD2 as D (6 bases). CDR1 and CDR2 (germline): MNHEY, SMNVEV (reference sequence). Trimming pared 5 bases from V and 0 bases from J, leaving 8 bases between. The CDR3 totals 13 residues. CDR3 DNA: TGTGCCAGCAGTGGGGGGAGCTCCTACGAGCAGTACTTC. Encoded protein: CASSGGSSYEQYF.

This chain connects TRBV4-3 to TRBJ1-4, with a possible D match to TRBD1 (6 bases). The CDR3 loop spans 16 amino acids. Looked up from germline, CDR1 is LGHNA and CDR2 is YSLEER. The V end was cut by 8 bases, the J end by 2 bases, with 18 bases between. CDR3 amino acids: CASGDRHTGTNEKLFF. The CDR3 coding sequence is TGCGCCAGCGGAGACAGACATACAGGGACTAATGAAAAACTGTTTTTT.

The chain couples TRBV4-3 to TRBJ1-1; no definite D call. Trimming left V 4 bases short and J 2 bases short, with 8 bases between. Germline CDR1 reads LGHNA; CDR2 reads YSLEER. The CDR3 is 13 residues long. Here the CDR3 reads CASSRNSNTEAFF. CDR3 coding DNA: TGCGCCAGCAGCCGGAACAGTAACACTGAAGCTTTCTTT.

With regard to this clonotype: An end of the junction does not agree with germline; a read error may underlie this. The chain carries TRBV5-1 and TRBJ2-3, with 9 bases matching TRBD1. In germline, CDR1 is SGHRS, CDR2 YFSETQ. The CDR3 spans 15 residues. The CDR3 DNA sequence: TGCGCCAGCAGCGACGGACAGGGGCGCACAGGTACGCAGTATTTT. The encoded protein is CASSDGQGRTGTQYF.

This clonotype has at least ten counts. V gene TRBV12-3 or TRBV12-4 combines with J gene TRBJ2-7, with TRBD2 as a possible D gene (6 bases). V lost 5 bases to trimming and J lost 5 bases, with 16 bases between them. This CDR3 has 14 residues. CDR3 region: CASSTTTSPHEQYF. The CDR3 coding sequence is TGTGCCAGCAGTACCACGACTAGTCCCCACGAGCAGTACTTC.

This clonotype was recorded many times. The rearrangement joins TRBV29-1 to TRBJ2-1, with TRBD1 identical over 7 bases. The junction had 5 bases not matched to a gene; V was cut back by 8 bases and J by 4 bases. The CDR3 has 12 residues. Germline CDR1 SQVTM, CDR2 ANQGSEA. CDR3 sequence reads: CSPRDRYNEQFF. CDR3 coding DNA: TGCAGCCCTCGGGACAGATACAATGAGCAGTTCTTC.

This clonotype was picked up a small number of times. The chain is built from TRBV12-3 or TRBV12-4 and TRBJ1-1; D is ambiguous. CDR3 length: 14 residues. V gave up 0 bases and J gave up 2 bases, with 7 bases separating them. CDR3 nucleotide sequence: TGTGCCAGCAGTTTAGCGGGAATTAACACTGAAGCTTTCTTT. This encodes CASSLAGINTEAFF.

The chain links TRBV10-3 to TRBJ2-2; 10 bases fit TRBD1. Germline values: CDR1 ENHRY, CDR2 SYGVKD. J was trimmed by 1 base and V by 9 bases; bases with no gene match: 2. The CDR3 consists of 14 residues. CDR3 bases: TGTGCCATTGGGGACAGGGGGAACACCGGGGAGCTGTTTTTT. Protein: CAIGDRGNTGELFF.

The chain has TRBV20-1 and TRBJ2-7, with 7 bases identical to TRBD1. This CDR3 is built from 13 residues. J was trimmed by 6 bases and V by 2 bases; bases with no gene match: 7. Germline CDR1 is DFQATT and CDR2 is SNEGSKA (reference sequence). CDR3: CSARTAQGIEQYF. DNA of the CDR3: TGCAGTGCTAGAACAGCACAGGGGATCGAGCAGTACTTC.

The table lists this clonotype with a few counts. The chain has TRBV12-5 and TRBJ2-3; 8 bases map to TRBD1. CDR1 LGHNT and CDR2 FRNRAP come from the germline V gene. V lost 6 bases, J lost 10 bases, and 12 bases stayed unmatched. The CDR3 contains 14 residues. CDR3: CASGPDRGSSAQYF. In DNA form, the CDR3 reads TGTGCTAGTGGCCCCGACAGGGGCTCTTCGGCGCAGTATTTT. The complete variable domain, with remaining parts taken from reference TRBV12-5 and TRBJ2-3, reads DARVTQTPRHKVTEMGQEVTMRCQPILGHNTVFWYRQTMMQGLELLAYFRNRAPLDDSGMPKDRFSAEMPDATLATLKIQPSEPRDSAVYFCASGPDRGSSAQYFGPGTRLTVL.

The chain joins TRBV3-1 to TRBJ1-2; TRBD1 aligns across 7 bases. V dropped 0 bases and J dropped 2; count of bases not matched to a gene: 6. CDR3 length: 16 residues. Germline-derived CDR1 and CDR2 are LGHDT and YNNKEL (reference sequence). CDR3 DNA: TGTGCCAGCAGCCAAGAGGGACAGAGAAGAAACTATGGCTACACCTTC. It codes for CASSQEGQRRNYGYTF. Full variable domain (missing parts from reference TRBV3-1 and TRBJ1-2): DTAVSQTPKYLVTQMGNDKSIKCEQNLGHDTMYWYKQDSKKFLKIMFSYNNKELIINETVPNRFSPKSPDKAHLNLHINSLELGDSAVYFCASSQEGQRRNYGYTFGSGTRLTVV.

This clonotype occurred a few times. This rearrangement joins TRBV28 to TRBJ2-2, with 10 bases lining up with TRBD1. The CDR3 has 17 amino acids. CDR1 is MDHEN, CDR2 SYDVKM, per germline. With 6 bases clipped from V and 1 base from J, the junction kept 8 bases outside the gene matches. CDR3 region: CASSLGTGVGNTGELFF. CDR3 bases: TGTGCCAGCAGCCTCGGGACAGGGGTGGGGAACACCGGGGAGCTGTTTTTT. The variable domain in full, with the rest retrieved from reference TRBV28 and TRBJ2-2, is DVKVTQSSRYLVKRTGEKVFLECVQDMDHENMFWYRQDPGLGLRLIYFSYDVKMKEKGDIPEGYSVSREKKERFSLILESASTNQTSMYLCASSLGTGVGNTGELFFGEGSRLTVL.